The present T cell receptor (beta chain) was sequenced within a study of beta chain features in type 1 diabetes. General study findings and limits: A moderate, significant TCRB CDR3 shortening appeared in type 1 diabetes across four CD4+ subsets.

Investigators reverse transcribed all isolated RNA, so they sequenced expressed TCRB transcripts. Sequencing used immunoSEQ multiplex PCR; TCRdb keeps in-frame clones, though not all of them. The top ten hold about 0.02% of the sample, which has hundreds of thousands of clones, under 15% seen once. On this clone itself: What it binds is not known.

Germline values: CDR1 MGHDK, CDR2 SYGVNS. The V segment lost 2 bases and the J segment 8 bases; nucleotides outside the gene matches: 8. The CDR3 sequence is 15 residues long. Sequenced sample: naive CD4+ T cells from blood. The receptor comes from a man younger than 35 with type 1 diabetes. The chain combines TRBV25-1 with TRBJ1-2; TRBD1 matches at 10 bases. The CDR3 DNA follows: TGTGCCAGCAGTGAAGCGGGGACAGGGGTGAAGGGCTACACCTTC. Protein: CASSEAGTGVKGYTF.